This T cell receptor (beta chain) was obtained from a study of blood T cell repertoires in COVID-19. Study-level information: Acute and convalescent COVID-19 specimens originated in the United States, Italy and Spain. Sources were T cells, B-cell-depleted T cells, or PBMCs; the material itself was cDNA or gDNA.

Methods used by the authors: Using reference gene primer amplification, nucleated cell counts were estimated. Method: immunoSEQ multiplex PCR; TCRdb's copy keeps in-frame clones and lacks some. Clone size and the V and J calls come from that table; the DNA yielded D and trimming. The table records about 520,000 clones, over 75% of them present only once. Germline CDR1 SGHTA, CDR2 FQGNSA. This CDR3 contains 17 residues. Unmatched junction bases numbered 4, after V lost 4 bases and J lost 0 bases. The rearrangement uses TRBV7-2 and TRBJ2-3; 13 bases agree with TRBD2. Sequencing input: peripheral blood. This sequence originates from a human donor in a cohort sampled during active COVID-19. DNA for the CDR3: TGTGCCAGCAGCTCTTGGACTAGCGGGAGTAGCACAGATACGCAGTATTTT. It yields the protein CASSSWTSGSSTDTQYF.